Presented here are 22 T cell receptor beta chains from one specimen sequenced in a study of blood T cell repertoires in COVID-19. The table came from immunoSEQ multiplex PCR; TCRdb's copy has only in-frame clones and leaves some out. The sample lists hundreds of thousands of clones; 85% were seen once. Sequenced material: peripheral blood. All receptors come from a man aged 45 to 65 with active or convalescent COVID-19.

V usage is TRBV30 and J usage is TRBJ2-3, with TRBD2 matching over 11 bases. CDR1 is GTSNPN, CDR2 SVGIG, per germline (reference sequence). This CDR3 has 16 residues. V lost 7 bases to trimming and J lost 5 bases; unmatched junction nucleotides: 14. The CDR3 DNA is TGTGCCTTGCGGCTAGCGGGAGGAGCGGGGGTAGATACGCAGTATTTT. Amino acids: CALRLAGGAGVDTQYF.

Only one count was recorded for this clone. The chain combines TRBV4-1 with TRBJ2-7; TRBD1 matches at 11 bases. Trimming cost V 0 bases and J 3 bases; bases outside gene matches: 16. The CDR3 has 20 residues. From germline, CDR1 is MGHRA and CDR2 YSYEKL. CDR3 protein: CASSQDLGRTGGFIGYEQYF. CDR3 sequence (DNA): TGCGCCAGCAGCCAAGATCTTGGAAGGACAGGGGGCTTTATAGGCTACGAGCAGTACTTC.

The J gene is TRBJ1-3, the V gene TRBV12-5; D might be TRBD1 (6 bases). Germline V CDR1 and CDR2: LGHNT, FRNRAP. The CDR3 covers 16 residues. V lost 0 bases and J lost 2, with 11 bases in between. The CDR3: CASGLVLHRAGNTIYF. The CDR3 nucleotides are TGTGCTAGTGGTTTGGTCCTACACAGGGCTGGAAACACCATATATTTT. Using reference TRBV12-5 and TRBJ1-3 for the parts outside the CDR3, the full variable domain is DARVTQTPRHKVTEMGQEVTMRCQPILGHNTVFWYRQTMMQGLELLAYFRNRAPLDDSGMPKDRFSAEMPDATLATLKIQPSEPRDSAVYFCASGLVLHRAGNTIYFGEGSWLTVV.

This clone was recorded once. The chain is built from TRBV29-1 and TRBJ2-3; D is ambiguous. The CDR3 extends over 12 amino acids. Germline V gene lookup returns CDR1 SQVTM and CDR2 ANQGSEA. V dropped 4 bases and J dropped 2 bases, with 7 bases sitting between them. The CDR3 sequence is CSVVPYTDTQYF. CDR3 nucleotides: TGCAGCGTTGTTCCTTACACAGATACGCAGTATTTT.

The V and J genes are TRBV18 and TRBJ1-1; TRBD1 is a possible D gene (5 bases). Germline V gives CDR1 KGHSH, CDR2 LQKENI. V lost 1 base to trimming and J lost 5 bases, with 11 bases between them. The CDR3 spans 14 residues. The DNA of the CDR3 is TGTGCCAGCTCACCACGGGAGGGGCCAACTGAAGCTTTCTTT. This translates into CASSPREGPTEAFF.

The V call is TRBV6-5, the J call TRBJ2-3, with D perhaps matching TRBD2 (6 bases). The V and J ends lost 0 bases and 5 bases respectively, with 12 bases between them. Germline loops: CDR1 MNHEY, CDR2 SVGAGI. The CDR3 contains 15 residues. This CDR3 is CASSYSWEAIDTQYF. CDR3 bases: TGTGCCAGCAGTTACTCGTGGGAGGCAATAGATACGCAGTATTTT.

This chain links TRBV7-2 with TRBJ2-1; 13 bases map to TRBD2. Unmatched junction bases numbered 7, after V lost 5 bases and J lost 9 bases. This CDR3 has 15 residues. Germline V lookup: CDR1 SGHTA, CDR2 FQGNSA. CDR3: CASSTQGLAGVEQFF. The CDR3 DNA reads as TGTGCCAGCAGCACACAAGGACTAGCGGGAGTTGAGCAGTTCTTC.

The gene calls are TRBV6-5 and TRBJ1-1; 9 bases match TRBD1. V trimming: 2 bases; J trimming: 4 bases; junction bases outside the gene matches: 2. CDR1 and CDR2 from the germline V gene are MNHEY and SVGAGI. The CDR3 totals 14 residues. The CDR3 DNA follows: TGTGCCAGCAGTTACCTACAGGGGGCCACTGAAGCTTTCTTT. This codes for CASSYLQGATEAFF.

The genes are TRBV2 and TRBJ1-1; 9 bases are shared with TRBD1. Per the germline V gene, CDR1 is SNHLY and CDR2 is FYNNEI. CDR3 length equals 13 residues. After removal of 7 bases from V and 2 bases from J, the junction contained 2 bases not matched to a gene. The CDR3 spells CASKGQGNTEAFF. CDR3 in DNA: TGTGCCAGCAAGGGACAGGGAAACACTGAAGCTTTCTTT.

This clone appeared a few times. This sequence joins TRBV19 and TRBJ1-5; no definite D call. Trimming removed 1 base at V and 3 bases at J, with 7 bases between. Germline V CDR1 and CDR2: LNHDA, SQIVND (reference sequence). The CDR3 is made up of 14 amino acids. The CDR3 bases are TGTGCCAGTAGTATAGGACAAGCCAATCAGCCCCAGCATTTT. Encoded protein: CASSIGQANQPQHF.

V gene TRBV7-8 combines with J gene TRBJ1-3; TRBD1 agrees at 8 bases. Germline V gives CDR1 SGHVS, CDR2 FQNEAQ. J gave up 3 bases and V 5 bases, and 3 bases lay outside the gene matches. The CDR3 covers 14 residues. This chain's CDR3 is CASSVGQGGNTIYF. As DNA, the CDR3 is TGTGCCAGCAGCGTAGGACAGGGTGGAAACACCATATATTTT.

The chain has TRBV2 and TRBJ1-1; D is unclear. The CDR3 is 14 amino acids. Per germline, CDR1 SNHLY and CDR2 FYNNEI. The V and J ends lost 4 bases and 0 bases respectively, with 9 bases between them. CDR3 in DNA: TGTGCCAGCAGTGGGGGAGTTTTGAACACTGAAGCTTTCTTT. Amino acid sequence: CASSGGVLNTEAFF.

V gene TRBV6-2 or TRBV6-3 combines with J gene TRBJ1-2; the D is unclear. This CDR3 spans 14 amino acids. The ends were cut back, 2 bases at V and 6 bases at J, with 13 bases in the middle. Germline-derived CDR1 and CDR2 are MNHEY and SVGEGT. In nucleotides, the CDR3 is TGTGCCAGCAGTTACCGGATGGGTGCGGATGGCTACACCTTC. It translates to CASSYRMGADGYTF.

The rearrangement uses TRBV4-3 and TRBJ1-1, with 7 bases lining up with TRBD1. The J segment lost 5 bases and the V segment lost 4 bases, leaving 7 bases of the junction unmatched. CDR3 length: 14 amino acids. The V gene's germline CDR1 is LGHNA and CDR2 YSLEER. The chain's CDR3 is CASSLDRAGTEAFF. The CDR3 coding sequence is TGCGCCAGCAGCCTCGACAGGGCGGGAACTGAAGCTTTCTTT.

The V and J genes are TRBV2 and TRBJ2-3; 11 bases are a match to TRBD2. V lost 8 bases and J lost 0; bases outside the gene matches: 4. Looked up from germline, CDR1 is SNHLY and CDR2 is FYNNEI. The CDR3 length is 15 residues. The CDR3 here is CASQTSGTSTDTQYF. The CDR3 DNA is TGTGCCAGCCAGACTAGCGGGACCAGCACAGATACGCAGTATTTT.

This chain uses TRBV18 with TRBJ1-1, with TRBD1 identical over 7 bases. Germline CDR1 reads KGHSH; CDR2 reads LQKENI. CDR3 length equals 14 residues. J was trimmed by 3 bases and V by 6 bases; bases with no gene match: 7. The CDR3 loop reads CASSLTGDHTEAFF. CDR3 in DNA: TGTGCCAGCTCTCTCACAGGGGATCACACTGAAGCTTTCTTT.

This clone was recorded only once. V gene TRBV27 combines with J gene TRBJ2-7; D may be TRBD2 (5 bases). The CDR3 consists of 14 residues. From germline, CDR1 is MNHEY and CDR2 SMNVEV (reference sequence). Trimming cost V 3 bases and J 2 bases, with 11 bases left between them. CDR3 coding DNA: TGTGCCAGCAGTTTTGGGAGAGAGACCTACGAGCAGTACTTC. It is translated as CASSFGRETYEQYF.

There are a few counts of this clone. The J gene is TRBJ1-1, the V gene TRBV14, with a tentative D call TRBD1 (5 bases). Trimming removed 2 bases at V and 1 base at J, with 11 bases between. The CDR3 contains 15 residues. Germline CDR1 and CDR2: SGHDN and FVKESK. For the CDR3, the DNA is TGTGCCAGCAGCCAAAAGGTGGGGCAGAACACTGAAGCTTTCTTT. Protein sequence: CASSQKVGQNTEAFF.

This rearrangement joins TRBV5-6 to TRBJ2-1; TRBD2 agrees at 10 bases. V shed 1 base and J 5 bases; nucleotides not matched to a gene: 3. Germline V gene sequence: CDR1 SGHDT, CDR2 YYEEEE. The CDR3 is made up of 15 amino acids. The CDR3 spells CASSLRLAGDNEQFF. Written as DNA, the CDR3 is TGTGCCAGCAGCTTGAGGCTAGCGGGAGACAATGAGCAGTTCTTC.

The V gene is TRBV11-2, the J gene TRBJ1-2; D possibly corresponds to TRBD1 (6 bases). Germline lookup yields CDR1 SGHAT and CDR2 FQNNGV. The CDR3 length is 14 residues. With 6 bases removed from V and 4 bases from J, the gap between germline ends came to 15 bases. This CDR3 reads CASSDSRGGYGYTF. CDR3 bases: TGTGCCAGCAGTGACTCCAGGGGCGGCTATGGCTACACCTTC. The full variable domain, completed using reference TRBV11-2 and TRBJ1-2, is EAGVAQSPRYKIIEKRQSVAFWCNPISGHATLYWYQQILGQGPKLLIQFQNNGVVDDSQLPKDRFSAERLKGVDSTLKIQPAKLEDSAVYLCASSDSRGGYGYTFGSGTRLTVV.

The rearrangement links TRBV28 to TRBJ2-7; 7 bases are a match to TRBD1. The CDR3 length is 14 residues. Germline V CDR1 and CDR2: MDHEN, SYDVKM. Trimming took 3 bases from V and 2 from J; bases not matched to a gene: 4. CDR3 DNA: TGTGCCAGCAGTTTGCAGGGGGTTACCTACGAGCAGTACTTC. Protein sequence: CASSLQGVTYEQYF.

The chain employs TRBV5-5 and TRBJ1-2, with D perhaps matching TRBD1 (5 bases). V was trimmed by 4 bases and J by 8 bases, leaving 24 bases between them. The V gene's germline CDR1 is SGHKS and CDR2 YYEKEE (reference sequence). This CDR3 has 16 residues. The CDR3 is CASSRGVPEGLGGYTF. The CDR3 DNA sequence: TGTGCCAGCAGCCGGGGGGTACCAGAGGGTTTGGGCGGCTACACCTTC.